Listed here are 23 T cell receptor beta chains from one sample, sequenced in a study of persistence of HIV-infected CD4 T cells. An overlapping HIV-1 Gag peptide pool stimulated these cells at roughly 1 ug/peptide/mL. Sorted nonresponding memory CD4+ T cells were CD40L-negative, CD69-negative, CD45RO-high. Sequencing used immunoSEQ version 4 in survey mode. Some clones are missing from TCRdb's copy, which holds only in-frame ones; the method was immunoSEQ multiplex PCR. This table holds 30,000 to 45,000 clones, around 83% found once. These receptors are not linked to any known antigen. This specimen consisted of cultured CD4+ T cells from PBMCs, obtained from a patient who received antiretroviral therapy. The source is an adult with HIV. The donor label of this sample is uncertain.

The chain has TRBV21-1 and TRBJ1-6; the tabulated D call, TRBD1, remains unverified against the DNA. TRBV21-1 is noted as a pseudogene. The CDR3 runs to 15 residues. As DNA, the CDR3 is TGTGCCAGCAGCAAGACAGTTATTTGTAGTTCACCCCTCCACTTT. The encoded protein is CASSKTVICSSPLHF.

The chain combines TRBV5-6 with TRBJ2-7; D is unresolved. V lost 3 bases, J lost 2 bases, and 9 bases lay in between. This CDR3 spans 13 amino acids. CDR1 SGHDT and CDR2 YYEEEE come from the germline V gene. CDR3 region: CASSSFGAYEQYF. As DNA, the CDR3 is TGTGCCAGCAGCTCCTTCGGCGCCTACGAGCAGTACTTC.

This rearrangement joins TRBV6-6 to TRBJ1-4; no clear D. The V gene lost 0 bases and the J gene lost 8 bases, with 7 bases spanning the gap. There are 13 residues in the CDR3. The germline V gene encodes CDR1 MNHNY and CDR2 SVGAGI (reference sequence). The CDR3 sequence is CASSYSQPEKLFF. The CDR3 DNA is TGTGCCAGCAGTTACTCGCAACCCGAAAAACTGTTTTTT.

This sequence joins TRBV3-1 (or the pseudogene TRBV3-2) and TRBJ2-2, with a weak D call TRBD2 (7 bases). Deletions cut 4 bases from V and 0 bases from J, with 15 bases between. CDR1 and CDR2 (germline): LGHDT, YNNKEL (reference sequence). The CDR3 is 17 amino acids. The CDR3 DNA reads as TGTGCCAGCAGCCCATATGGGGGGGCGTCGAACACCGGGGAGCTGTTTTTT. Its translation: CASSPYGGASNTGELFF.

The chain couples TRBV2 to TRBJ2-1; D ambiguous. The CDR3 length is 10 residues. Per germline, CDR1 SNHLY and CDR2 FYNNEI. Trimming shortened V by 8 bases and J by 10 bases, and 9 bases separated the two germline ends. The chain's CDR3 is CASRQREQFF. The CDR3 DNA sequence: TGTGCCAGCCGTCAGCGAGAGCAGTTCTTC.

The gene calls are TRBV2 and TRBJ2-3; 9 positions agree with TRBD2. This CDR3 comprises 16 residues. From germline, CDR1 is SNHLY and CDR2 FYNNEI. The junction had 7 bases not matched to a gene; V was cut back by 6 bases and J by 0 bases. The CDR3 bases are TGTGCCAGCAGAAGAAGCGGGGGGCGCAGCACAGATACGCAGTATTTT. Protein sequence: CASRRSGGRSTDTQYF. Looking up the rest from reference TRBV2 and TRBJ2-3 gives the full variable domain: EPEVTQTPSHQVTQMGQEVILRCVPISNHLYFYWYRQILGQKVEFLVSFYNNEISEKSEIFDDQFSVERPDGSNFTLKIRSTKLEDSAMYFCASRRSGGRSTDTQYFGPGTRLTVL.

The V call is TRBV3-1 (or the pseudogene TRBV3-2), the J call TRBJ2-7, with 8 nucleotides matching TRBD2. The CDR3 loop spans 20 amino acids. The V and J ends lost 4 bases and 4 bases, in that order; junction bases with no gene match: 24. From germline, CDR1 is LGHDT and CDR2 YNNKEL (reference sequence). CDR3 bases: TGTGCCAGCAGCCTTGGGTTGACAGGTCCCCAGGGACTAGAATTATACGAGCAGTACGTC. This gives the protein CASSLGLTGPQGLELYEQYV.

This chain joins TRBV2 and TRBJ1-2; 7 bases fit TRBD1. Unmatched junction bases numbered 9, after V lost 9 bases and J lost 5 bases. Per germline, CDR1 SNHLY and CDR2 FYNNEI. The CDR3 covers 13 residues. CDR3 DNA: TGTGCCAGTTCCCGGGACAGTGCGTATGGCTACACCTTC. Translation: CASSRDSAYGYTF.

This rearrangement joins TRBV3-1 (or the pseudogene TRBV3-2) to TRBJ2-1; D possibly corresponds to TRBD2 (6 bases). The germline V and J ends were trimmed by 4 bases and 5 bases, with 12 bases remaining between them. The length of the CDR3 is 14 residues. Germline CDR1 LGHDT, CDR2 YNNKEL (reference sequence). The CDR3 nucleotides are TGTGCCAGCAGCCCGCGACTAGGGAACAATGAGCAGTTCTTC. It is translated as CASSPRLGNNEQFF.

Concerning this clone: A read error may account for a junction end that differs from germline. The V and J genes are TRBV28 and TRBJ1-6, with D uncertain. Germline V gives CDR1 MDHEN, CDR2 SYDVKM. The CDR3 sequence is 14 residues long. CDR3 sequence: CAGSWGSYNSPLHF. The CDR3 nucleotides read TGTGCCGGCAGTTGGGGTTCCTATAATTCACCCCTCCACTTT.

The chain has TRBV3-1 (or the pseudogene TRBV3-2) and TRBJ2-3, with TRBD2 matching over 11 bases. The J segment lost 2 bases and the V segment lost 4 bases, leaving 14 bases of the junction unmatched. Germline CDR1 LGHDT, CDR2 YNNKEL (reference sequence). The CDR3 is made up of 19 amino acids. CDR3: CASSLIPAGTSGHTDTQYF. CDR3 nucleotides: TGTGCCAGCAGCCTTATTCCCGCCGGGACTAGCGGACACACAGATACGCAGTATTTT.

The chain recombines TRBV6-5 with TRBJ2-5; D ambiguous. Germline V gene sequence: CDR1 MNHEY, CDR2 SVGAGI. The CDR3 extends over 11 amino acids. V gave up 3 bases and J gave up 5 bases, with 4 bases separating them. The CDR3: CASSYSETQYF. The DNA for the CDR3 is TGTGCCAGCAGTTATTCGGAGACCCAGTACTTC.

The chain joins TRBV27 to TRBJ2-6; D gene unclear. Trimming stripped 2 bases from V and 1 base from J, with 6 bases between. Per the germline V gene, CDR1 is MNHEY and CDR2 is SMNVEV (reference sequence). This CDR3 has 15 amino acids. This chain's CDR3 is CASSLTSSGANVLTF. CDR3 nucleotides: TGTGCCAGCAGTTTAACCTCATCTGGGGCCAACGTCCTGACTTTC.

The chain carries TRBV6-1 and TRBJ2-7; TRBD2 matches 9 bases. From germline, CDR1 is MNHNS and CDR2 SASEGT. This CDR3 is built from 16 residues. With 3 bases clipped from V and 4 bases from J, the junction kept 10 bases outside the gene matches. CDR3 region: CASSDPGRGGGYEQYF. CDR3 in DNA: TGTGCCAGCAGTGACCCGGGGCGGGGGGGAGGTTACGAGCAGTACTTC.

This chain links TRBV20-1 with TRBJ2-3; D is unclear. CDR3 length: 11 residues. Germline V gene lookup returns CDR1 DFQATT and CDR2 SNEGSKA (reference sequence). V was cut by 0 bases and J by 5 bases, with 3 bases left in between. Here the CDR3 DNA reads TGCAGTGCTAGAGATGTAGATACGCAGTATTTT. As protein: CSARDVDTQYF.

V is TRBV5-6 and J is TRBJ2-2; D is possibly TRBD1 (5 bases). CDR1 SGHDT and CDR2 YYEEEE come from the germline V gene. Trimming removed 3 bases at V and 4 bases at J, with 16 bases between. This CDR3 is built from 16 residues. The DNA for the CDR3 is TGTGCCAGCAGCTCACTGATTAGGGGTATCACCGGGGAGCTGTTTTTT. Translation gives CASSSLIRGITGELFF.

The rearrangement uses TRBV7-3 and TRBJ1-2, with D possibly TRBD1 on 5 matching bases. The CDR3 has 15 residues. Per the germline V gene, CDR1 is SGHTA and CDR2 is FQGTGA. V lost 2 bases, J lost 0 bases, and 10 bases lay in between. The CDR3 spells CASSLQGGANYGYTF. DNA of the CDR3: TGTGCCAGCAGCTTACAGGGAGGAGCTAACTATGGCTACACCTTC.

The gene calls are TRBV29-1 and TRBJ1-2, with D maybe TRBD1 (6 bases). Germline CDR1 reads SQVTM; CDR2 reads ANQGSEA. The germline V and J ends were trimmed by 5 bases and 0 bases, with 13 bases remaining between them. The CDR3 length is 14 residues. CDR3 DNA sequence: TGCAGCGTTTCCGGGACAAACGCTAACTATGGCTACACCTTC. As protein: CSVSGTNANYGYTF.

Only a few counts were recorded for this clone. This CDR3 reads CASSPRGQANYGYTF. In DNA, the CDR3 is TGTGCCAGCAGCCCGAGGGGACAGGCAAACTATGGCTACACCTTC. The genes are TRBV9 and TRBJ1-2; 8 bases fit TRBD1. The CDR3 length is 15 residues. The V gene's germline CDR1 is SGDLS and CDR2 YYNGEE. The ends lost 4 bases at V and 2 bases at J; junction bases unmatched: 7.

The chain carries TRBV2 and TRBJ2-7; either TRBD1 or TRBD2 may fit D (5 bases each). Germline V lookup: CDR1 SNHLY, CDR2 FYNNEI. The CDR3 length is 14 residues. V lost 7 bases and J 5 bases, leaving 18 bases between the germline ends. The CDR3 reads CASNRDAVWDEQYF. The CDR3 DNA sequence: TGTGCCAGCAACCGGGACGCCGTCTGGGACGAGCAGTACTTC. Complete variable domain (other parts from reference TRBV2 and TRBJ2-7): EPEVTQTPSHQVTQMGQEVILRCVPISNHLYFYWYRQILGQKVEFLVSFYNNEISEKSEIFDDQFSVERPDGSNFTLKIRSTKLEDSAMYFCASNRDAVWDEQYFGPGTRLTVT.

This rearrangement joins TRBV4-1 to TRBJ2-5; possible D gene TRBD2, 6 bases. V lost 4 bases and J lost 5, with 11 bases in between. The CDR3 spans 13 residues. Germline assignment: CDR1 MGHRA and CDR2 YSYEKL. The CDR3 coding sequence is TGCGCCAGCAGCCTCGGACTATTGGAGACCCAGTACTTC. This translates into CASSLGLLETQYF.

This clone has just one count. The J gene is TRBJ1-2, the V gene TRBV5-6; D is uncertain. CDR1 is SGHDT and CDR2 is YYEEEE in the germline V gene. The V gene lost 0 bases and the J gene lost 4 bases, with 13 bases spanning the gap. The CDR3 runs 15 residues. The CDR3 DNA reads as TGTGCCAGCAGCTTGGACGGCAACGGCCCCTATGGCTACACCTTC. Protein sequence: CASSLDGNGPYGYTF. Full variable domain (rest looked up from reference TRBV5-6 and TRBJ1-2): DAGVTQSPTHLIKTRGQQVTLRCSPKSGHDTVSWYQQALGQGPQFIFQYYEEEERQRGNFPDRFSGHQFPNYSSELNVNALLLGDSALYLCASSLDGNGPYGYTFGSGTRLTVV.

This clone was picked up a small number of times. V is TRBV5-8 and J is TRBJ1-5, with D maybe TRBD1 (5 bases). Germline-derived CDR1 and CDR2 are SGHTS and YDEGEE. Trimming removed 4 bases from V and 0 bases from J, with 11 bases in between. The CDR3 totals 15 residues. The CDR3: CASSKGTGSNQPQHF. Written as DNA, the CDR3 is TGTGCCAGCAGCAAAGGGACGGGTAGCAATCAGCCCCAGCATTTT.